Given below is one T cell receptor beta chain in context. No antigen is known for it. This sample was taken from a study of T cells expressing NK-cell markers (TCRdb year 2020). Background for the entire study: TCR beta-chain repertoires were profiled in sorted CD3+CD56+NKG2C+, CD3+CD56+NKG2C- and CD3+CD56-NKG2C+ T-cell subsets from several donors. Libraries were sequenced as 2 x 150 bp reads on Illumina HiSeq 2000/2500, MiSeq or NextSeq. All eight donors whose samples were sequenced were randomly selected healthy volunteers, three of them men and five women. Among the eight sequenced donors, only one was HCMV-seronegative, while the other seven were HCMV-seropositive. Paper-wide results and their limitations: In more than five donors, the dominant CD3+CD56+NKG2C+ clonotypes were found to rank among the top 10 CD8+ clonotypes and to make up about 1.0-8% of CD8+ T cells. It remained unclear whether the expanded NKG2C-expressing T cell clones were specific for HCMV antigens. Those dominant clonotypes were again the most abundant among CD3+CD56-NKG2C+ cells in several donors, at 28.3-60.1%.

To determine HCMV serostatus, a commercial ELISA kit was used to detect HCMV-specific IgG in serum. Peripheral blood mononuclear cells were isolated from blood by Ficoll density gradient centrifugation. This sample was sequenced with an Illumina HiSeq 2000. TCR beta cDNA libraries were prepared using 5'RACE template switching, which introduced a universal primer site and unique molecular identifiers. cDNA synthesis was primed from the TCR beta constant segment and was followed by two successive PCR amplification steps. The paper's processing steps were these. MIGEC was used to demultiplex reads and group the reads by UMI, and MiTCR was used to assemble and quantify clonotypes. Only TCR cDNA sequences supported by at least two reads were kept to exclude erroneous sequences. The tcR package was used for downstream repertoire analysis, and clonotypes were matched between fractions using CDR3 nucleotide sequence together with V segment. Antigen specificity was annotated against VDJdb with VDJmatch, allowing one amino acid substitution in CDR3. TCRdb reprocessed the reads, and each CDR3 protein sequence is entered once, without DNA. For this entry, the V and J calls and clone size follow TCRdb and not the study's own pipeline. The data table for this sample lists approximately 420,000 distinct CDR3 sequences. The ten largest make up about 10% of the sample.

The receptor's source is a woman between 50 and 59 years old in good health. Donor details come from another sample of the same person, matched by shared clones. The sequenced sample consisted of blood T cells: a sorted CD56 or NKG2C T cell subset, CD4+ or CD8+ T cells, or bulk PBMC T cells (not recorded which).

CDR3 reads: CASSLAFRADTQYF. The chain links TRBV7-2 with TRBJ2-3. Inclusive of the bounding cysteine and phenylalanine, the CDR3 is 14 residues long. Only the protein sequence is given. Based on the germline V gene, the CDR1 and CDR2 sequences are SGHTA and FQGNSA.